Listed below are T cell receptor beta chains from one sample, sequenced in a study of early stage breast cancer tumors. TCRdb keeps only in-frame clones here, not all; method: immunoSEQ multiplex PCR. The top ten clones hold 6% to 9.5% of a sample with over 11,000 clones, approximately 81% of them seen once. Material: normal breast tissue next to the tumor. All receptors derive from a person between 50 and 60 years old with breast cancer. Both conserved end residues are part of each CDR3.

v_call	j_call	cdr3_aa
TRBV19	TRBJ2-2	CASSLGGFQTGELFF
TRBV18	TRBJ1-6	CASSPPSGAWGSPLHF
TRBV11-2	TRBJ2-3	CASSLDRWGGTDTQYF
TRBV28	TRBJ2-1	CASSLGLAGGYNEQFF
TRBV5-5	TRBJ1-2	CASSPTNYGYTF
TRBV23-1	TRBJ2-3	CASSLPVRGWHTDTQYF
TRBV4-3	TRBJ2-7	CASSYSTDVYEQYF
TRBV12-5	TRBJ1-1	CASGPGQIITEAFF
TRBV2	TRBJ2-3	CASSEGGGTDTQYF
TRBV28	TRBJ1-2	CASSFDRALSYGYTF
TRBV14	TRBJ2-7	CASSQDFGGYEQYF
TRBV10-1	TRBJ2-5	CASSESTGGSMKTQYF
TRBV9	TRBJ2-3	CASSEGGGDTDTQYF
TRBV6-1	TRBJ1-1	CASSRTGSTEAFF
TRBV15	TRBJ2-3	CATSRRRLAASTDTQYF
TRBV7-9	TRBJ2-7	CASTLQDEQYF
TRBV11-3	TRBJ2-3	CASSPGGGSTDTQYF
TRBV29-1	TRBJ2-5	CSVPTLVRQETQYF
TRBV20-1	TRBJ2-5	CSARRRETQYF
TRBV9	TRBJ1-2	CASSVTSQGVVYGYTF
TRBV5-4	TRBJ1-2	CASSLGAGDQYGYTF
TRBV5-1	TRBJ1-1	CASGGGMNTEAFF
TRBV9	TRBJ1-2	CASRDDRAYGYTF
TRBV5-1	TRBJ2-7	CASSHGRLGSSYEQYF
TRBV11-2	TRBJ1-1	CASSFNRDLGTEAFF
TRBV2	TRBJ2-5	CASNHPGGAAYSETQYF
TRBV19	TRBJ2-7	CASSIGVGREQYF
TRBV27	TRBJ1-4	CASSLRGRSEKLFF
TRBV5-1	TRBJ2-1	CASSVKRGVWEFF
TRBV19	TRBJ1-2	CASSVRAGGDSYGYTF
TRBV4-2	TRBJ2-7	CASSQARLAGSEQYF
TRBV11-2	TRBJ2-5	CASSLVFHGGGETQYF
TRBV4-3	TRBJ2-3	CASSQAGGEVLDTQYF
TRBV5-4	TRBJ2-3	CASSLEWGTDTQYF
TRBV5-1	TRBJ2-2	CASSLQGLAGGNTGELFF